Shown below are 2 T cell receptor beta chains from a single sample sequenced in a study of monozygotic twins with inflammatory bowel disease. From its re-call of the 5' RACE reads, TCRdb lists each CDR3 protein once, without DNA. The data include around 210,000 distinct CDR3 sequences; the top ten clones carry roughly 8%. The sample comprised blood. These receptors all stem from a human donor with ulcerative colitis or Crohn's disease, or a healthy co-twin of an affected twin (not recorded which).

The V and J genes are TRBV7-2 and TRBJ2-3; TCRdb picks TRBD1, but there is no DNA to check that call. The CDR3 loop spans 15 amino acids. Germline V lookup: CDR1 SGHTA, CDR2 FQGNSA. The CDR3 sequence is CASSYVGARADTQYF.

The chain uses TRBV5-1 and TRBJ2-5; TCRdb's D gene call, TRBD2, goes unchecked for lack of DNA. This CDR3 spans 13 amino acids. Germline V gives CDR1 SGHRS, CDR2 YFSETQ. CDR3 sequence reads: CASSYAGWETQYF. Together with reference TRBV5-1 and TRBJ2-5, the CDR3 gives the full variable domain: KAGVTQTPRYLIKTRGQQVTLSCSPISGHRSVSWYQQTPGQGLQFLFEYFSETQRNKGNFPGRFSGRQFSNSRSEMNVSTLELGDSALYLCASSYAGWETQYFGPGTRLLVL.